Presented here are 2 T cell receptor beta chains from one specimen sequenced in a study of shared T cell receptors in the human thymus. The protocol was immunoSEQ multiplex PCR, while the TCRdb copy is restricted to in-frame clones and leaves out a portion. The table has 500,000 to 750,000 clones, around 87% seen once; the top ten hold around 0.0099%. In addition, the sample was reused for a study of human thymus T cells.

Sequenced material: thymocytes. The receptors originated from a boy under two years old with a congenital heart defect.

The chain carries TRBV5-4 and TRBJ2-1; possibly TRBD2 for D (5 bases). V shed 1 base and J shed 1 base, with 18 bases lying between them. The V gene's germline CDR1 is SGHNT and CDR2 YYREEE (reference sequence). This CDR3 has 18 amino acids. CDR3: CASSLLDEPEGSYNEQFF. In DNA form, the CDR3 reads TGTGCCAGCAGCTTGCTAGATGAGCCCGAGGGTTCCTACAATGAGCAGTTCTTC.

This clone was observed a single time. This chain links TRBV14 with TRBJ2-1; TRBD2 matches at 8 bases. The CDR3 has 17 residues. The germline CDR1 and CDR2 sequences are SGHDN and FVKESK. Trimming removed 0 bases from V and 7 bases from J; junction bases left unmatched: 11. The CDR3 nucleotides are TGTGCCAGCAGCCAAGATCGGGTCGGGAGGGCCGGTAATGAGCAGTTCTTC. It translates to CASSQDRVGRAGNEQFF.